Below are 9 T cell receptor beta chains sequenced from a single sample in a study of blood T cell repertoires in COVID-19. Method: immunoSEQ multiplex PCR; TCRdb's copy keeps in-frame clones and lacks some. The sample holds hundreds of thousands of clones, 87% seen once. Material: peripheral blood. The source is a woman aged 50 to 60 with COVID-19, enrolled during active disease.

The rearrangement joins TRBV7-9 to TRBJ2-1; no definite D call. This CDR3 region has 15 residues. Trimming cost V 4 bases and J 9 bases, with 19 bases left between them. Germline CDR1 is SEHNR and CDR2 is FQNEAQ (reference sequence). The CDR3 reads CASSSLPWVEREQFF. CDR3 nucleotides: TGTGCCAGCAGCTCCCTCCCCTGGGTAGAGCGTGAGCAGTTCTTC.

The chain recombines TRBV18 with TRBJ1-6; D call uncertain. The length of the CDR3 is 16 residues. In germline, CDR1 is KGHSH, CDR2 LQKENI. The V gene lost 4 bases and the J gene lost 5 bases, with 15 bases spanning the gap. CDR3 residues: CASSLGLTEDNSPLHF. CDR3 coding DNA: TGTGCCAGCTCACTCGGTTTGACGGAGGATAATTCACCCCTCCACTTT.

The rearrangement uses TRBV6-6 and TRBJ2-3; 8 bases are shared with TRBD1. V lost 3 bases to trimming and J lost 3 bases; unmatched junction nucleotides: 5. The CDR3 loop spans 15 amino acids. Per the germline V gene, CDR1 is MNHNY and CDR2 is SVGAGI (reference sequence). The CDR3 DNA reads TGTGCCAGCAGTTATAGGACAGGGACTACAGATACGCAGTATTTT. It yields the protein CASSYRTGTTDTQYF.

In the case of this clone: An end of the junction differs from the germline gene, which may be a read error. The rearrangement uses TRBV12-5 and TRBJ2-3; 10 bases map to TRBD2. Germline V CDR1 and CDR2: LGHNT, FRNRAP. The CDR3 is made up of 13 amino acids. The DNA for the CDR3 is TGTGCTAGTGGTCCCCCTAGGCTAGCGGGAGTCAGATTT. The encoded protein is CASGPPRLAGVRF.

The J gene is TRBJ2-3, the V gene TRBV5-5, with D unresolved. The V end lost 3 bases, the J end lost 11 bases, and 19 bases lay between the germline ends. From germline, CDR1 is SGHKS and CDR2 YYEKEE (reference sequence). The CDR3 sequence is 14 residues long. CDR3 bases: TGTGCCAGCAGCTCCACTCTCGAGGCCCCTTGGCAGTATTTT. Translating gives CASSSTLEAPWQYF.

The V call is TRBV5-1, the J call TRBJ1-2, with D hard to call. Germline CDR1 and CDR2: SGHRS and YFSETQ. CDR3 length: 16 residues. Trimming removed 2 bases at V and 5 bases at J, with 19 bases between. The CDR3 coding sequence is TGCGCCAGCAGCTTCAATGATGTAACCAGGCGTTATGGCTACACCTTC. This sequence encodes CASSFNDVTRRYGYTF.

V and J are TRBV6-4 and TRBJ2-3; D gene unclear. V gave up 6 bases and J gave up 6 bases, with 7 bases separating them. Germline CDR1 reads MRHNA; CDR2 reads SNTAGT. The CDR3 loop spans 11 amino acids. The CDR3 reads CASSPTDTQYF. CDR3 in DNA: TGTGCCAGCAGCCCAACTGATACGCAGTATTTT.

V is TRBV10-3 and J is TRBJ1-1, with D uncertain. CDR3 length: 17 amino acids. V lost 0 bases, J lost 2 bases, and 16 bases lay in between. The germline CDR1 and CDR2 sequences are ENHRY and SYGVKD. In DNA, the CDR3 is TGTGCCATCAGTGAGTCTCCCGGTGCGGGAAGAAACACTGAAGCTTTCTTT. Protein product: CAISESPGAGRNTEAFF.

The rearrangement uses TRBV6-2 or TRBV6-3 and TRBJ1-1; 7 bases are shared with TRBD1. V lost 2 bases and J lost 8; bases outside the gene matches: 8. The germline V gene has CDR1 MNHEY and CDR2 SVGEGT. The CDR3 is made up of 14 amino acids. The CDR3 bases are TGTGCCAGCAGTTACCCTCCGGGACAGTCGGAAGCTTTCTTT. Its translation: CASSYPPGQSEAFF.